These T cell receptor beta chains were read from a single sample in a study of HIV-infected patients and healthy controls. TCRdb reprocessed the 5' RACE reads via MiXCR and lists one record per CDR3 protein. Of around 18,000 distinct CDR3 sequences listed, about 17% were seen once; the top ten hold around 24%. Sequencing was carried out using CD8+ T cells from blood. The receptors come from a human donor in good health. CDR3s include the opening cysteine and the closing phenylalanine or tryptophan. D genes are given only for firm matches. Size tells how often a clone was seen (once, few, many) or the class of an expanded clone, and some rows leave it out.

D,size,J,V,CDR3,DNA
NA,NA,TRBJ1-6,TRBV20-1,CSANVKGTPLHF,TGCAGTGCTAACGTCAAGGGTACACCCCTCCACTTT
NA,few,TRBJ2-1,TRBV25-1,CASSGGMWNEQFF,TGTGCCAGCAGCGGGGGTATGTGGAATGAGCAGTTCTTC
NA,medium-sized,TRBJ2-3,TRBV12-3/TRBV12-4,CASSPLGGTDTQYF,TGTGCCAGCAGCCCCTTAGGGGGCACAGATACGCAGTATTTT
NA,many,TRBJ2-1,TRBV6-1,CASSGGDGYNEQFF,TGTGCCAGCAGTGGAGGGGACGGCTACAATGAGCAGTTCTTC
TRBD2,many,TRBJ2-3,TRBV12-3/TRBV12-4,CASSFILAGVDNTDTQYF,TGTGCCAGCAGTTTCATACTAGCGGGGGTGGACAACACAGATACGCAGTATTTT
NA,many,TRBJ2-5,TRBV6-5,CASSYSVGGETQYF,TGTGCCAGCAGTTACTCGGTCGGGGGAGAGACCCAGTACTTC
NA,NA,TRBJ1-2,TRBV2,CASSEPRTYNYGYTF,TGTGCCAGCAGTGAACCGCGAACGTATAACTATGGCTACACCTTC
NA,medium-sized,TRBJ2-2,TRBV6-2/TRBV6-3,CASSYGQETGELFF,TGTGCCAGCAGTTACGGGCAGGAAACCGGGGAGCTGTTTTTT
TRBD2,many,TRBJ2-1,TRBV6-6,CASSARTSANEQFF,TGTGCCAGCAGTGCCCGGACTAGCGCGAATGAGCAGTTCTTC
NA,many,TRBJ2-3,TRBV3-1,CASSHRRGYTDTQYF,TGTGCCAGCAGCCACCGGAGAGGTTACACAGATACGCAGTATTTT
NA,few,TRBJ2-1,TRBV7-8,CASSLKGSPYNEQFF,TGTGCCAGCAGCTTAAAGGGGTCTCCCTACAATGAGCAGTTCTTC
NA,NA,TRBJ1-1,TRBV11-2,CASSSTRQKNTEAFF,TGTGCCAGCAGTTCCACACGACAGAAGAACACTGAAGCTTTCTTT
NA,NA,TRBJ2-7,TRBV15,CATGFPNEQYF,TGTGCCACCGGGTTTCCCAACGAGCAGTACTTC
TRBD2,few,TRBJ2-2,TRBV19,CASSIVLAVTGELFF,TGTGCCAGTAGTATAGTTCTAGCGGTGACCGGGGAGCTGTTTTTT
NA,many,TRBJ2-1,TRBV6-1,CASSAGSSYNEQFF,TGTGCCAGCAGTGCCGGGAGCTCCTACAATGAGCAGTTCTTC
NA,many,TRBJ2-5,TRBV7-9,CASRRDSFQETQYF,TGTGCCAGCAGAAGAGACAGCTTCCAAGAGACCCAGTACTTC
NA,medium-sized,TRBJ2-1,TRBV6-1,CASSEAPQGGSNEQFF,TGTGCCAGCAGTGAAGCTCCCCAGGGTGGGTCCAATGAGCAGTTCTTC
NA,many,TRBJ2-1,TRBV7-9,CASSGPGPYSYNEQFF,TGTGCCAGCAGTGGACCGGGACCTTACTCCTACAATGAGCAGTTCTTC
TRBD1,few,TRBJ2-7,TRBV20-1,CSATEGLRGREQYF,TGCAGTGCCACAGAGGGCCTCAGGGGGCGCGAGCAGTACTTC
NA,many,TRBJ2-7,TRBV11-2,CASSLGTGALQTYEQYF,TGTGCCAGCAGCTTAGGTACCGGGGCCCTTCAAACCTACGAGCAGTACTTC
TRBD1,few,TRBJ2-3,TRBV4-2,CASSQEGTDRDTQYF,TGTGCCAGCAGCCAAGAGGGGACAGACCGAGATACGCAGTATTTT
TRBD2,many,TRBJ2-3,TRBV5-4,CASSVGLSSPDTQYF,TGTGCCAGCAGCGTGGGACTATCGTCCCCAGATACGCAGTATTTT
NA,NA,TRBJ2-7,TRBV6-2/TRBV6-3,CASSYPMDGPYEQYF,TGTGCCAGCAGTTACCCCATGGACGGGCCCTACGAGCAGTACTTC
NA,few,TRBJ2-3,TRBV4-3,CASSQDNQGPTDTQYF,TGCGCCAGCAGCCAAGATAATCAGGGGCCCACAGATACGCAGTATTTT
NA,many,TRBJ2-7,TRBV6-2/TRBV6-3,CASSYSRTAEQYF,TGTGCCAGCAGTTATTCGCGGACAGCAGAGCAGTACTTC
TRBD2,many,TRBJ2-7,TRBV7-6,CASQLLAGESYEQYF,TGTGCCAGCCAGCTCCTAGCGGGCGAATCCTACGAGCAGTACTTC
NA,NA,TRBJ2-3,TRBV6-5,CASSYSILRKYPDTQYF,TGTGCCAGCAGTTACTCGATCCTGAGAAAATACCCAGATACGCAGTATTTT
NA,NA,TRBJ1-4,TRBV7-9,CASSLVLGDEKLFF,TGTGCCAGCAGCTTAGTTCTGGGAGACGAAAAACTGTTTTTT
NA,many,TRBJ2-7,TRBV4-3,CASSHKLETEIPYEQYF,TGCGCCAGCAGCCATAAATTAGAAACAGAAATTCCATACGAGCAGTACTTC
NA,few,TRBJ1-1,TRBV5-1,CASSLAAGSQAFF,TGCGCCAGCAGCTTGGCTGCGGGCAGTCAAGCTTTCTTT
TRBD2,NA,TRBJ2-1,TRBV28,CASSLYWTSANNEQFF,TGTGCCAGCAGTTTATACTGGACTAGCGCCAACAATGAGCAGTTCTTC
NA,NA,TRBJ2-2,TRBV19,CASSIAGRNTGELFF,TGTGCCAGTAGTATAGCGGGACGGAACACCGGGGAGCTGTTTTTT
NA,NA,TRBJ2-4,TRBV20-1,CSAPPLKVAKNIQYF,TGCAGTGCTCCCCCCTTGAAGGTAGCCAAAAACATTCAGTACTTC
TRBD1,few,TRBJ2-7,TRBV27,CASSWTGSDYEQYF,TGTGCCAGCAGTTGGACAGGGTCTGACTACGAGCAGTACTTC
NA,many,TRBJ1-5,TRBV18,CASSPTGYYQPQHF,TGTGCCAGCTCACCTACAGGGTACTATCAGCCCCAGCATTTT
NA,many,TRBJ1-1,TRBV6-2/TRBV6-3,CASSGDSHTEAFF,TGTGCCAGCAGTGGCGACAGCCACACTGAAGCTTTCTTT
NA,many,TRBJ2-1,TRBV25-1,CASSYDSSYNEQFF,TGTGCCAGCAGTTACGACAGCAGCTACAATGAGCAGTTCTTC
NA,many,TRBJ2-3,TRBV27,CASSSTATDTQYF,TGTGCCAGCAGTTCCACAGCCACAGATACGCAGTATTTT
NA,many,TRBJ1-1,TRBV20-1,CSARGAGDTEAFF,TGCAGTGCTAGAGGGGCAGGGGACACTGAAGCTTTCTTT
TRBD1,NA,TRBJ2-1,TRBV29-1,CSDGTGVYNVQFF,TGCAGCGACGGGACAGGGGTATACAATGTGCAGTTCTTC
TRBD1,few,TRBJ1-2,TRBV29-1,CSVYSPGQGDSSYGYTF,TGCAGCGTTTACAGTCCGGGACAGGGAGATTCAAGCTATGGCTACACCTTC
NA,many,TRBJ2-1,TRBV15,CATSREVGVPSYNEQFF,TGTGCCACCAGCAGAGAGGTTGGGGTACCCTCCTACAATGAGCAGTTCTTC
TRBD2,many,TRBJ2-1,TRBV7-3,CASSSGLALYNEQFF,TGTGCCAGCAGCTCGGGACTAGCTTTGTACAATGAGCAGTTCTTC
NA,NA,TRBJ1-1,TRBV9,CASREMDLNTEAFF,TGTGCCAGCAGGGAGATGGACCTGAACACTGAAGCTTTCTTT
TRBD2,many,TRBJ2-1,TRBV20-1,CSAPGETSDYNEQFF,TGCAGTGCCCCTGGCGAGACTAGCGATTACAATGAGCAGTTCTTC
NA,few,TRBJ2-1,TRBV3-2,CASSQAHLQLEILYGEQFF,TGTGCCAGCAGCCAAGCCCACCTCCAACTAGAAATCTTGTATGGTGAGCAGTTCTTC